The rows below give T cell receptor beta chains drawn from one sample of a study of shared clonotypes between healthy human individuals. Profiling relied on immunoSEQ multiplex PCR, and the TCRdb table lists in-frame clones only, not all of them. Of around 700,000 clones in the sample, 60% to 75% were seen once. The sequenced sample was memory CD4+ T cells sorted from blood. The receptor source for this set is a woman under 40 in good health. Both conserved end residues are part of each CDR3. The D gene is left open where the match is weak. Size values are once, few and many counts, or a class for expanded clones, and some rows have none.

J,D,V,size,DNA,CDR3
TRBJ2-1,.,TRBV7-4,.,TGTGCCAGCAGCTTCGGACTTTCAAGCTCCTACAATGAGCAGTTCTTC,CASSFGLSSSYNEQFF
TRBJ1-5,.,TRBV6-5,.,TGTGCCAGCAGCCTATCCCTGAGTCCGAATCAGCCCCAGCATTTT,CASSLSLSPNQPQHF
TRBJ1-1,.,TRBV29-1,.,TGCAGCGTTGGACTTACGGGTGAAGCTTTCTTT,CSVGLTGEAFF
TRBJ2-3,.,TRBV4-2,.,TGTGCCAGCAGCCAACTCGGGATCCGACCCACAGATACGCAGTATTTT,CASSQLGIRPTDTQYF
TRBJ2-7,TRBD1,TRBV10-3,.,TGTGCCATCAGTTTATCCGGGACAGGGAGTCGCGAGCAGTACTTC,CAISLSGTGSREQYF
TRBJ1-1,.,TRBV19,.,TGTGCCAGTAGTAAGACAGTAGAGAACACTGAAGCTTTCTTT,CASSKTVENTEAFF
TRBJ1-4,.,TRBV29-1,few,TGCAGCGTTGAAGAAAGGGGACTGCAAGAAAAACTGTTTTTT,CSVEERGLQEKLFF
TRBJ1-6,.,TRBV25-1,.,TGTGCCAGCAGTCAAGGGCGCGCCTATAATTCACCCCTCCACTTT,CASSQGRAYNSPLHF
TRBJ2-7,.,TRBV15,.,TGTGCCACCAGCATTGGGACGGGATACGAGCAGTACTTC,CATSIGTGYEQYF
TRBJ1-1,TRBD1,TRBV19,.,TGTGCCAGTAGCCCCCGAGCCGGACAGGGTGTGAACACTGAAGCTTTCTTT,CASSPRAGQGVNTEAFF
TRBJ2-3,.,TRBV6-6,.,TGTGCCAGCAGACGTGATCCCTACACAGATACGCAGTATTTT,CASRRDPYTDTQYF
TRBJ1-1,.,TRBV6-5,few,TGTGCCAGCAGTTACTCTCAGGGCACTGAAGCTTTCTTT,CASSYSQGTEAFF
TRBJ1-4,.,TRBV7-9,.,TGTGCCAGCAGCTTAGCGAGGAATGAAAAACTGTTTTTT,CASSLARNEKLFF
TRBJ1-1,.,TRBV28,.,TGTGCCAGCAGTTCGGACATAATGAACACTGAAGCTTTCTTT,CASSSDIMNTEAFF
TRBJ1-2,.,TRBV29-1,.,TGCAGCGGAGGGACTCAGGGAAACTATGGCTACACCTTC,CSGGTQGNYGYTF
TRBJ2-2,.,TRBV6-6,.,TGTGCCAGCAGTAGTCAGGGAGACACCGGGGAGCTGTTTTTT,CASSSQGDTGELFF
TRBJ1-5,.,TRBV2,.,TGTGCCAGCAGTGGGGATTGGGGTAATCAGCCCCAGCATTTT,CASSGDWGNQPQHF
TRBJ2-7,.,TRBV2,.,TGTGCCAGCAGAGCCGGGACAACGAGCTCCTACGAGCAGTACTTC,CASRAGTTSSYEQYF
TRBJ1-2,.,TRBV28,few,TGTGCCAGCAGTTTACCCTATTTTTATGGCTACACCTTC,CASSLPYFYGYTF
TRBJ2-7,TRBD1,TRBV11-3,.,TGTGCCAGCAGCCTTAGGGGACAGGGGGACTACGAGCAGTACTTC,CASSLRGQGDYEQYF
TRBJ2-5,TRBD1,TRBV4-1,.,TGCGCCAGCAGCCAAGATCGTGCAGGGGGCCTACAAAAAGAGACCCAGTACTTC,CASSQDRAGGLQKETQYF